This entry lists 2 T cell receptor beta chains sequenced from one sample in a study of molecular identifiers for immune sequencing clone quantification. MiXCR was run by TCRdb on the PCR reads, yielding one entry per CDR3 protein. The sample lists about 320,000 distinct CDR3 sequences; about 22% were seen once. The sample was naive CD8+ T cells from blood, with Jurkat cell RNA spiked in. Subset reported: FACS-sorted CD8+CD4-CCR7+CD45RA+ naive T cells. The origin of the receptors is a human donor in good health. Some libraries in this study had Jurkat cell RNA spiked in.

CDR3 nucleotides: TGTGCCAGCAGTTCCGGGAGAAATACGCAGTATTTT. Its protein product is CASSSGRNTQYF. The V gene is TRBV12-3 or TRBV12-4, the J gene TRBJ2-3, with D maybe TRBD2 (6 bases). The CDR3 has 12 residues. Trimming stripped 4 bases from V and 7 bases from J, with 9 bases between.

As to this clonotype: The CDR3 does not close with the conserved phenylalanine or tryptophan, likely indicating a read error. The chain combines TRBV9 with TRBJ1-1; D is undetermined. CDR1 is SGDLS, CDR2 YYNGEE, per germline. The V end lost 1 base, the J end lost 0 bases, and 7 bases lay between the germline ends. The CDR3 is 14 amino acids. CDR3 loop: CASSVNSVNTEAFL. Written as DNA, the CDR3 is TGTGCCAGCAGCGTAAATTCAGTGAACACTGAAGCTTTCCTT.